The rows below give T cell receptor beta chains drawn from one sample of a study of chemoradiotherapy in HPV16-positive cancers. Using immunoSEQ multiplex PCR, the repertoire was profiled, and TCRdb retains in-frame clones only, with some absent. The table records around 62,000 clones, about 90% of them present only once. The sequences come from blood, collected from a patient who underwent chemoradiotherapy. These TCRs come from a human donor with HPV-associated anogenital cancer. Each CDR3 is given without its conserved first and last residue. A D gene is named only where the DNA matches it firmly.

CDR3 protein	D gene	V gene	J gene
ASSWYATGNYGYT	TRBD1	TRBV5-6	TRBJ1-2
ASSLSPQLRGSLFIEQF	-	TRBV9	TRBJ2-1
ASSLGGLAYEQY	-	TRBV11-2	TRBJ2-7
ASSLVGQETQY	-	TRBV6-5	TRBJ2-5
ASSVTETDTQY	-	TRBV6-4	TRBJ2-3
ASGARGRNNEQF	TRBD1	TRBV27	TRBJ2-1
ASSSPGQGNTEAF	TRBD1	TRBV5-1	TRBJ1-1
ASSTGSGTGSETQY	TRBD1	TRBV5-1	TRBJ2-5
ASSGGPGYEQY	-	TRBV5-1	TRBJ2-7
ASSLVRPAGGGDTQY	TRBD1	TRBV11-2	TRBJ2-3
ASSPGQGSTDTQY	TRBD1	TRBV7-7	TRBJ2-3
ASGGRGGPGYT	-	TRBV2	TRBJ1-2
ASSQDGTNTGELF	-	TRBV7-2	TRBJ2-2
ASSEVRRPTISEQY	-	TRBV6-1	TRBJ2-7